The next 28 T cell receptor beta chains were all read from a single sample in a study of cytomegalovirus exposure and HLA in healthy donors. With 60 Vbeta and 13 Jbeta primers, the PCR was carried out. Sequenced by immunoSEQ multiplex PCR; TCRdb stores in-frame clones only, minus some. Here the sample spans about 150,000 clones, approximately 80% being singletons. Material: PBMCs. The receptors shown here come from a woman aged 35 to 49 in good health and CMV-seropositive.

J is TRBJ2-3 and V is TRBV25-1; 7 nucleotides match TRBD2. The junction had 6 bases not matched to a gene; V was cut back by 1 base and J by 2 bases. Germline V CDR1 and CDR2: MGHDK, SYGVNS. CDR3 length equals 16 residues. The CDR3 loop reads CASSEWGGELTDTQYF. The CDR3 DNA reads TGTGCCAGCAGTGAATGGGGGGGAGAGCTCACAGATACGCAGTATTTT.

The chain has TRBV7-9 and TRBJ2-5; 9 bases map to TRBD2. Trimming at V came to 1 base and at J to 5 bases, leaving 17 bases not matched to a gene. Germline values: CDR1 SEHNR, CDR2 FQNEAQ (reference sequence). CDR3 size: 19 residues. This CDR3 reads CASSLVWDRESGRRETQYF. The DNA of the CDR3 is TGTGCCAGCAGCTTAGTGTGGGACAGAGAAAGCGGGAGGCGGGAGACCCAGTACTTC.

The chain is built from TRBV7-8 and TRBJ2-3, with a possible D match to TRBD2 (6 bases). The CDR3 runs to 15 residues. V lost 8 bases and J lost 2, with 17 bases in between. Looked up from germline, CDR1 is SGHVS and CDR2 is FQNEAQ. The CDR3 coding sequence is TGTGCCAGCGGGAGGCGGGACGGATCCACAGATACGCAGTATTTT. Translated, it gives CASGRRDGSTDTQYF.

The chain uses TRBV2 and TRBJ1-1, with TRBD1 matching over 7 bases. The CDR3 has 15 residues. CDR1 SNHLY and CDR2 FYNNEI come from the germline V gene. The V segment lost 7 bases and the J segment 4 bases; nucleotides outside the gene matches: 12. The DNA for the CDR3 is TGTGCCAGCACTCGGGGCCCCAGACAGGGCACTGAAGCTTTCTTT. Its translation: CASTRGPRQGTEAFF.

This rearrangement joins TRBV27 to TRBJ2-1, with 11 bases aligning to TRBD2. Germline V gene lookup returns CDR1 MNHEY and CDR2 SMNVEV (reference sequence). The CDR3 runs to 19 residues. V trimming: 3 bases; J trimming: 4 bases; junction bases outside the gene matches: 14. In nucleotides, the CDR3 is TGTGCCAGCAGTTTTCCCACTAGCGGGAGAATTGTAGCATACAATGAGCAGTTCTTC. It specifies CASSFPTSGRIVAYNEQFF.

This clone has just a few counts. The chain links TRBV10-2 to TRBJ1-1; D may be TRBD1 (5 bases). The CDR3 runs to 14 residues. V lost 0 bases to trimming and J lost 4 bases, with 9 bases between them. CDR1 and CDR2 from the germline V gene are WSHSY and SAAADI. The CDR3 nucleotides are TGCGCCAGCAGTGAGTCGGGGGGGACCACTGAAGCTTTCTTT. Protein product: CASSESGGTTEAFF.

CDR3 bases: TGTGCCAGTAGTATTGGGGACATCACCGGGGAGCTGTTTTTT. Encoded protein: CASSIGDITGELFF. This rearrangement joins TRBV19 to TRBJ2-2; D might be TRBD1 (6 bases). CDR3 length: 14 residues. V lost 3 bases, J lost 4 bases, and 9 bases lay in between. The germline gives CDR1 LNHDA, CDR2 SQIVND (reference sequence).

In nucleotides, the CDR3 is TGTGCCAGCAGTCCGGACAGGGTACGAGATACGCAGTATTTT. It is translated as CASSPDRVRDTQYF. The genes are TRBV27 and TRBJ2-3; 8 bases agree with TRBD1. CDR1 and CDR2 (germline): MNHEY, SMNVEV (reference sequence). This CDR3 is built from 14 residues. With V trimmed by 5 bases and J by 5 bases, 6 bases remained unmatched.

This chain connects TRBV4-2 to TRBJ2-2; weak D call: TRBD2 (6 bases). V was trimmed by 1 base and J by 7 bases, leaving 19 bases between them. There are 17 residues in the CDR3. The germline V gene encodes CDR1 LGHNA and CDR2 YNFKEQ. CDR3 in DNA: TGTGCCAGCAGCCAAGTTGGTGTGGGAGGTTTTATCGGGGAGCTGTTTTTT. It is translated as CASSQVGVGGFIGELFF.

The gene calls are TRBV28 and TRBJ2-7; D may be TRBD1 (5 bases). The CDR3 runs 12 residues. Trimming removed 6 bases from V and 4 bases from J, with 10 bases in between. Germline V lookup: CDR1 MDHEN, CDR2 SYDVKM. CDR3: CASSRTGYEQYF. The CDR3 coding sequence is TGTGCCAGCAGCCGTACAGGTTACGAGCAGTACTTC.

This clone was counted only a few times. The rearrangement uses TRBV6-1 and TRBJ1-5, with 7 positions matching TRBD1. The CDR3 sequence is 12 residues long. The germline CDR1 and CDR2 sequences are MNHNS and SASEGT. With V trimmed by 8 bases and J by 4 bases, 2 bases remained unmatched. The CDR3, as DNA: TGTGCCAGCTGCAGGGGGAATCAGCCCCAGCATTTT. Protein product: CASCRGNQPQHF.

In DNA form, the CDR3 reads TGTGCGTGCGGAGGAGAGACCCAGTACTTC. Its translation: CACGGETQYF. The rearrangement links TRBV19 to TRBJ2-5; weak D call: TRBD2 (5 bases). Germline V CDR1 and CDR2: LNHDA, SQIVND (reference sequence). There are 10 residues in the CDR3.

The V gene is TRBV7-9, the J gene TRBJ1-2; D not certain. V lost 2 bases and J 0 bases, leaving 7 bases between the germline ends. The CDR3 runs to 14 residues. Germline V gene data show CDR1 as SEHNR and CDR2 as FQNEAQ (reference sequence). CDR3 DNA sequence: TGTGCCAGCAGCTTAAACACCGCTAACTATGGCTACACCTTC. This translates into CASSLNTANYGYTF. Together with reference TRBV7-9 and TRBJ1-2, the CDR3 gives the full variable domain: DTGVSQNPRHKITKRGQNVTFRCDPISEHNRLYWYRQTLGQGPEFLTYFQNEAQLEKSRLLSDRFSAERPKGSFSTLEIQRTEQGDSAMYLCASSLNTANYGYTFGSGTRLTVV.

The genes are TRBV10-2 and TRBJ2-4, with TRBD2 matching 12 bases. This CDR3 has 19 residues. The V gene's germline CDR1 is WSHSY and CDR2 SAAADI. J gave up 2 bases and V 3 bases, and 11 bases lay outside the gene matches. The CDR3 protein is CASSDTLAGGPRSKNIQYF. DNA for the CDR3: TGCGCCAGCAGTGATACTCTAGCGGGAGGGCCTCGGTCCAAAAACATTCAGTACTTC.

This rearrangement joins TRBV30 to TRBJ1-1; D might be TRBD1 (6 bases). V dropped 5 bases and J dropped 3 bases, with 10 bases sitting between them. The CDR3 runs to 12 residues. The germline gives CDR1 GTSNPN, CDR2 SVGIG (reference sequence). CDR3 nucleotide sequence: TGTGCCTGGGGGCACAGGGACACTGAAGCTTTCTTT. This codes for CAWGHRDTEAFF.

This chain connects TRBV10-3 to TRBJ2-5, with 8 bases aligning to TRBD2. The DNA end is a closer match to TRBJ2-7, so the J assignment may be wrong. Germline V lookup: CDR1 ENHRY, CDR2 SYGVKD. The CDR3 has 13 residues. As DNA, the CDR3 is TGTGCCATCAGACTAGCGGAGACCTACGAGCAGTACTTC. Its protein is CAIRLAETYEQYF.

The chain employs TRBV5-6 and TRBJ2-1; TRBD2 matches at 8 bases. Per the germline V gene, CDR1 is SGHDT and CDR2 is YYEEEE. This CDR3 region has 16 residues. V was pared by 3 bases and J by 9 bases, with 14 bases of the junction left unmatched. For the CDR3, the DNA is TGTGCCAGCAGCTCATCTAGCGGGCATGGGTGGGGTGAGCAGTTCTTC. As protein: CASSSSSGHGWGEQFF.

This clone has just a few counts. The CDR3 nucleotides are TGCGCCAGCAGCTTAGGGGGTCTAACGACTAATGAAAAACTGTTTTTT. Encoded protein: CASSLGGLTTNEKLFF. V is TRBV5-1 and J is TRBJ1-4, with D perhaps TRBD1 (6 bases). The V end was cut by 2 bases, the J end by 2 bases, with 13 bases between. Germline V gene sequence: CDR1 SGHRS, CDR2 YFSETQ. The CDR3 sequence is 16 residues long.

CDR3 DNA sequence: TGCGCCAGCACCAAAGCGGGGGACCCCCGCACCGGGGAGCTGTTTTTT. It specifies CASTKAGDPRTGELFF. This rearrangement joins TRBV4-1 to TRBJ2-2; 8 positions match TRBD2. The CDR3 extends over 16 amino acids. CDR1 is MGHRA and CDR2 is YSYEKL in the germline V gene. The ends lost 7 bases at V and 4 bases at J; junction bases unmatched: 11.

This clone appeared a single time. This chain uses TRBV25-1 with TRBJ1-1; 8 bases align to TRBD1. There are 15 residues in the CDR3. V was clipped by 7 bases and J by 3 bases; unmatched bases: 10. Germline V gives CDR1 MGHDK, CDR2 SYGVNS. The CDR3 reads CASMSAGGFYTEAFF. CDR3 nucleotide sequence: TGTGCCAGCATGTCGGCAGGGGGCTTTTACACTGAAGCTTTCTTT.

This clone was counted only a few times. The rearrangement joins TRBV27 to TRBJ2-7; 7 nucleotides line up with TRBD2. The length of the CDR3 is 15 residues. Germline assignment: CDR1 MNHEY and CDR2 SMNVEV (reference sequence). V lost 0 bases and J lost 3; bases outside the gene matches: 5. The CDR3 spells CASSLSGLAVYEQYF. As DNA, the CDR3 is TGTGCCAGCAGTTTATCGGGGCTAGCGGTCTACGAGCAGTACTTC.

This clone has only one observation. This rearrangement joins TRBV27 to TRBJ1-2; 12 bases line up with TRBD1. CDR3 length equals 15 residues. Per the germline V gene, CDR1 is MNHEY and CDR2 is SMNVEV (reference sequence). The V segment lost 4 bases and the J segment 8 bases; nucleotides outside the gene matches: 8. CDR3 sequence reads: CASSSTGTGGCGYTF. The CDR3 nucleotides are TGTGCCAGCAGTTCCACCGGGACAGGGGGCTGCGGCTACACCTTC.

V usage is TRBV5-6 and J usage is TRBJ2-1; 11 nucleotides match TRBD2. The CDR3 sequence is 16 residues long. In germline, CDR1 is SGHDT, CDR2 YYEEEE. Trimming took 1 base from V and 6 from J; bases not matched to a gene: 6. The CDR3 coding sequence is TGTGCCAGCAGCTTGCGGAAACTAGCGGGAGTCAATGAGCAGTTCTTC. Its protein product is CASSLRKLAGVNEQFF.

DNA of the CDR3: TGTGCCAGTAGCCTCCAGTCGGGACTATCCTACGAGCAGTACTTC. Translated, it gives CASSLQSGLSYEQYF. The V and J genes are TRBV19 and TRBJ2-7, with 7 bases lining up with TRBD2. The V gene end was trimmed by 6 bases and the J gene end by 1 base; junction bases not matched to a gene: 9. Germline CDR1 and CDR2: LNHDA and SQIVND (reference sequence). This CDR3 contains 15 residues.

The chain is built from TRBV28 and TRBJ2-7; perhaps TRBD1 as D (6 bases). Per germline, CDR1 MDHEN and CDR2 SYDVKM. With 7 bases removed from V and 2 bases from J, the gap between germline ends came to 18 bases. The CDR3 length is 15 residues. The CDR3: CASIRQQGSPYEQYF. In nucleotides, the CDR3 is TGTGCCAGCATCCGTCAACAGGGTTCACCCTACGAGCAGTACTTC.

The sample holds one count of this clone. This chain connects TRBV6-1 to TRBJ1-4; 8 bases align to TRBD1. After removal of 5 bases from V and 6 bases from J, the junction contained 8 bases not matched to a gene. The CDR3 runs 15 residues. Germline assignment: CDR1 MNHNS and CDR2 SASEGT. DNA of the CDR3: TGTGCCAGCAGTCCACTCGGACAGGGTGATGAAAAACTGTTTTTT. Protein product: CASSPLGQGDEKLFF.

The J gene is TRBJ2-7, the V gene TRBV2; TRBD2 aligns across 11 bases. CDR3 length equals 18 residues. The V gene's germline CDR1 is SNHLY and CDR2 FYNNEI. J was trimmed by 0 bases and V by 5 bases; bases with no gene match: 12. The CDR3 DNA is TGTGCCAGCAGTCAATTACCCGGACTAGCGGGCGACTCCTACGAGCAGTACTTC. Its translation is CASSQLPGLAGDSYEQYF.

The table lists this clone with a count of one. The V call is TRBV7-8, the J call TRBJ2-2; D possibly corresponds to TRBD2 (6 bases). The length of the CDR3 is 12 residues. V was clipped by 3 bases and J by 9 bases, with 8 bases between them. Germline V gene data show CDR1 as SGHVS and CDR2 as FQNEAQ. CDR3 amino acids: CASSLEGRELFF. The CDR3 DNA follows: TGTGCCAGCAGCTTGGAGGGTAGGGAGCTGTTTTTT. Full variable domain (remainder filled in from reference TRBV7-8 and TRBJ2-2): GAGVSQSPRYKVAKRGQDVALRCDPISGHVSLFWYQQALGQGPEFLTYFQNEAQLDKSGLPSDRFFAERPEGSVSTLKIQRTQQEDSAVYLCASSLEGRELFFGEGSRLTVL.